These 15 T cell receptor beta chains share one sample of origin, sequenced in a study of T cell responses to AZD1222 COVID-19 vaccine. Only in-frame clones appear in the TCRdb table, and some are missing; sequencing was by immunoSEQ multiplex PCR. The repertoire has roughly 150,000 clones, 80% to 95% of them found once; the top ten carry around 2.3%. The material was peripheral blood, obtained on day 0 of AZD1222 vaccination. Receptor source: an adult in good health.

V gene TRBV11-3 combines with J gene TRBJ2-1; 16 bases are a match to TRBD2. V lost 4 bases and J lost 2; bases outside the gene matches: 8. CDR1 SGHNT and CDR2 YENEEA come from the germline V gene. This CDR3 is built from 19 residues. The CDR3 reads CASSSLGTSGRATYNEQFF. The CDR3 DNA is TGTGCCAGCAGCTCACTCGGGACTAGCGGGAGGGCCACCTACAATGAGCAGTTCTTC.

This clone was picked up one time. V is TRBV2 and J is TRBJ1-1; D call uncertain. V lost 9 bases and J 0 bases, leaving 11 bases between the germline ends. CDR1 is SNHLY and CDR2 is FYNNEI in the germline V gene. CDR3 length: 13 amino acids. The CDR3 protein is CARFNGLNTEAFF. CDR3 DNA: TGTGCCAGGTTTAATGGCTTGAACACTGAAGCTTTCTTT. The complete variable domain, with remaining parts taken from reference TRBV2 and TRBJ1-1, reads EPEVTQTPSHQVTQMGQEVILRCVPISNHLYFYWYRQILGQKVEFLVSFYNNEISEKSEIFDDQFSVERPDGSNFTLKIRSTKLEDSAMYFCARFNGLNTEAFFGQGTRLTVV.

The rearrangement uses TRBV2 and TRBJ1-4, with TRBD1 as a possible D gene (6 bases). The CDR3 length is 14 residues. CDR1 and CDR2 (germline): SNHLY, FYNNEI. Trimming shortened V by 6 bases and J by 12 bases, and 20 bases separated the two germline ends. The CDR3 nucleotides are TGTGCCAGCAGGACCGGGACACCCGTTTCCGAACTGTTTTTT. Protein product: CASRTGTPVSELFF.

V is TRBV6-1 and J is TRBJ1-2, with D perhaps matching TRBD1 (6 bases). Trimming removed 6 bases at V and 4 bases at J, with 12 bases between. CDR1 is MNHNS, CDR2 SASEGT, per germline. The CDR3 length is 13 residues. The CDR3 nucleotides are TGTGCCAGCAGCTCGGACAGTTTCTATGGCTACACCTTC. Translating it yields CASSSDSFYGYTF.

This clone was seen once. The chain joins TRBV19 to TRBJ2-1, with 12 bases matching TRBD2. This CDR3 region has 16 residues. Trimming cost V 6 bases and J 11 bases; bases outside gene matches: 14. Germline V CDR1 and CDR2: LNHDA, SQIVND (reference sequence). CDR3: CASSPMGLLAGGQQFF. CDR3 DNA: TGTGCCAGTAGCCCCATGGGCCTTCTAGCGGGAGGGCAGCAGTTCTTC. The whole variable domain, remainder taken from reference TRBV19 and TRBJ2-1, is DGGITQSPKYLFRKEGQNVTLSCEQNLNHDAMYWYRQDPGQGLRLIYYSQIVNDFQKGDIAEGYSVSREKKESFPLTVTSAQKNPTAFYLCASSPMGLLAGGQQFFGPGTRLTVL.

The chain has TRBV7-8 and TRBJ1-3; 7 bases align to TRBD1. V shed 5 bases, J shed 0 bases, and the junction held 4 bases outside the gene matches. CDR1 is SGHVS and CDR2 is FQNEAQ in the germline V gene. The CDR3 is 15 amino acids. The DNA for the CDR3 is TGTGCCAGCAGCCCGCGACAGGGCTCTGGAAACACCATATATTTT. Amino acid sequence: CASSPRQGSGNTIYF.

The chain joins TRBV7-9 to TRBJ1-2, with D tentatively TRBD1 (6 bases). Between the trimmed V and J ends, which lost 5 bases and 2 bases, there was a span of 9 bases. Germline CDR1 SEHNR, CDR2 FQNEAQ (reference sequence). This CDR3 comprises 13 residues. The CDR3 sequence is CASSADSNYGYTF. CDR3 DNA: TGTGCCAGCAGCGCGGACAGCAACTATGGCTACACCTTC.

The V gene is TRBV2, the J gene TRBJ2-5; the D gene is possibly TRBD2 (6 bases). V was pared by 7 bases and J by 0 bases, with 12 bases between. Germline values: CDR1 SNHLY, CDR2 FYNNEI. CDR3 length equals 14 residues. In DNA, the CDR3 is TGTGCCAGCACCGGAGGGACGGACCAAGAGACCCAGTACTTC. Its translation is CASTGGTDQETQYF. Full variable domain (rest looked up from reference TRBV2 and TRBJ2-5): EPEVTQTPSHQVTQMGQEVILRCVPISNHLYFYWYRQILGQKVEFLVSFYNNEISEKSEIFDDQFSVERPDGSNFTLKIRSTKLEDSAMYFCASTGGTDQETQYFGPGTRLLVL.

The CDR3 nucleotides read TGTGCCTGGAATCTGGGGAACAATCAGCCCCAGCATTTT. Protein product: CAWNLGNNQPQHF. The rearrangement uses TRBV30 and TRBJ1-5; D remains unclear. V was pared by 4 bases and J by 3 bases, with 10 bases between. The germline V gene encodes CDR1 GTSNPN and CDR2 SVGIG (reference sequence). CDR3 length: 13 residues.

The chain has TRBV27 and TRBJ1-6; a weak D match, TRBD1 (6 bases). Germline V CDR1 and CDR2: MNHEY, SMNVEV (reference sequence). V dropped 7 bases and J dropped 5 bases, with 12 bases sitting between them. The CDR3 has 14 amino acids. Written as DNA, the CDR3 is TGTGCCAGCACCATACAGGGAAATAATTCACCCCTCCACTTT. Its translation is CASTIQGNNSPLHF.

This chain uses TRBV6-1 with TRBJ1-2; 9 bases are a match to TRBD1. V shed 0 bases and J 3 bases; nucleotides not matched to a gene: 8. Per germline, CDR1 MNHNS and CDR2 SASEGT. The CDR3 length is 17 residues. CDR3 in DNA: TGTGCCAGCAGTGAAGCACCATACAGGGGGCTGGACTATGGCTACACCTTC. As protein: CASSEAPYRGLDYGYTF.

V and J are TRBV10-3 and TRBJ1-5, with D uncertain. The germline V and J ends were trimmed by 10 bases and 2 bases, with 12 bases remaining between them. This CDR3 comprises 13 residues. The germline V gene has CDR1 ENHRY and CDR2 SYGVKD. The CDR3 coding sequence is TGTGCCACCGGCGGCGAGGGCAATCAGCCCCAGCATTTT. Protein: CATGGEGNQPQHF.

This chain links TRBV3-1 (or the pseudogene TRBV3-2) with TRBJ2-5; 10 nucleotides agree with TRBD2. Per the germline V gene, CDR1 is LGHDT and CDR2 is YNNKEL (reference sequence). V lost 4 bases to trimming and J lost 5 bases; unmatched junction nucleotides: 7. This CDR3 has 15 amino acids. In DNA form, the CDR3 reads TGTGCCAGCAGCCTTCGGACTAGCGGTAGGGAGACCCAGTACTTC. Translation gives CASSLRTSGRETQYF.

The V call is TRBV6-6, the J call TRBJ1-1; weak D call: TRBD1 (6 bases). Trimming pared 4 bases from V and 4 bases from J, leaving 16 bases between. This CDR3 spans 15 amino acids. Germline loops: CDR1 MNHNY, CDR2 SVGAGI (reference sequence). CDR3 loop: CASSSLTGLGTEAFF. The CDR3 DNA reads as TGTGCCAGCAGTTCCCTTACAGGGCTGGGCACTGAAGCTTTCTTT.

This clone was seen once. The gene calls are TRBV28 and TRBJ1-5; 7 nucleotides align to TRBD1. J gave up 7 bases and V 7 bases, and 4 bases lay outside the gene matches. CDR1 and CDR2 from the germline V gene are MDHEN and SYDVKM. The CDR3 totals 12 residues. The CDR3 nucleotides are TGTGCCAGCACGACAGGGAACCAGCCCCAGCATTTT. Translated: CASTTGNQPQHF.